This T cell receptor beta chain was sequenced during a study of T-cell reconstitution after alpha-beta-depleted transplantation in children. Researchers prepared the TCRbeta library using unique molecular identifiers, the study reports. TCRdb re-called the PCR reads through MiXCR, storing one row per CDR3 protein. The sample has roughly 590,000 distinct CDR3 sequences, approximately 17% seen once. Germline V CDR1 and CDR2: SGHAT, FQNNGV. V dropped 0 bases and J dropped 1; count of bases not matched to a gene: 6. CDR3 length equals 17 residues. Source: PBMCs from the stem cell graft donor, taken from the stem cell graft. The origin of this receptor is a human donor who donated a stem cell graft to a child with acute myeloid leukemia. This chain joins TRBV11-2 and TRBJ2-5; the match to TRBD2 covers 9 bases. This chain's CDR3 is CASSLDLAGTIQETQYF. The CDR3 DNA is TGTGCCAGCAGCTTAGATCTAGCGGGGACGATCCAAGAGACCCAGTACTTC.